Following are 11 T cell receptor beta chains from one sample sequenced in a study of shared clonotypes between healthy human individuals. Assay used: immunoSEQ multiplex PCR; TCRdb lists only in-frame clones, some missing. This sample carries about 510,000 clones, roughly 85% of them seen once, and the ten largest clones take 9.5% to 15%. Source material: PBMCs. The source of these receptors is a woman aged 40 to 50 in good health. Some clones in this sample may be carry-over from other donors' samples.

This clone occurred a few times. The CDR3 is CASSQDITGSGGYTF. The DNA of the CDR3 is TGCGCCAGCAGCCAAGATATTACAGGATCAGGGGGCTACACCTTC. The rearrangement joins TRBV4-1 to TRBJ1-2; TRBD1 might be the D (5 bases). The ends were cut back, 0 bases at V and 8 bases at J, with 16 bases in the middle. The CDR3 has 15 amino acids. In germline, CDR1 is MGHRA, CDR2 YSYEKL.

This clone was counted at least ten times. The chain is built from TRBV6-4 and TRBJ2-6, with 7 bases matching TRBD1. Trimming at V came to 8 bases and at J to 0 bases, leaving 4 bases not matched to a gene. Germline V lookup: CDR1 MRHNA, CDR2 SNTAGT. The CDR3 length is 15 residues. CDR3 sequence reads: CASGQESSGANVLTF. The CDR3 bases are TGTGCCAGCGGACAGGAAAGCTCTGGGGCCAACGTCCTGACTTTC.

With regard to this clone: The sample has other DNA sequences that encode this CDR3 too. The V and J genes are TRBV5-4 and TRBJ1-1; D might be TRBD1 (6 bases). The CDR3 contains 14 residues. V lost 4 bases and J lost 1, with 11 bases in between. From germline, CDR1 is SGHNT and CDR2 YYREEE (reference sequence). The CDR3 DNA follows: TGTGCCAGCAGCCAGGGACAACGGAACACTGAAGCTTTCTTT. Translation gives CASSQGQRNTEAFF.

The chain couples TRBV4-2 to TRBJ2-1; D is ambiguous. The CDR3 consists of 13 residues. Germline V gene sequence: CDR1 LGHNA, CDR2 YNFKEQ. V was cut by 1 base and J by 9 bases, with 10 bases left in between. DNA of the CDR3: TGTGCCAGCAGCCAAGTCCCCATTGCTGAGCAGTTCTTC. Translation gives CASSQVPIAEQFF.

In nucleotides, the CDR3 is TGTGCCAGCACCTTGAAGGAAGTGCAGTACTTC. Translation: CASTLKEVQYF. The chain combines TRBV6-1 with TRBJ2-7; D remains ambiguous. V gave up 7 bases and J gave up 9 bases, with 13 bases separating them. CDR3 length: 11 residues. Per the germline V gene, CDR1 is MNHNS and CDR2 is SASEGT.

The rearrangement joins TRBV5-1 to TRBJ2-1; 9 bases map to TRBD1. The trim removed 2 bases at V and 6 bases at J, leaving 27 bases unmatched. This CDR3 contains 22 residues. The germline gives CDR1 SGHRS, CDR2 YFSETQ. The CDR3 region is CASSFRDRAGRAPRGSGNEQFF. The DNA for the CDR3 is TGCGCCAGCAGCTTCCGGGACAGGGCGGGTCGTGCGCCCCGAGGGTCAGGCAATGAGCAGTTCTTC. Complete variable domain (other parts from reference TRBV5-1 and TRBJ2-1): KAGVTQTPRYLIKTRGQQVTLSCSPISGHRSVSWYQQTPGQGLQFLFEYFSETQRNKGNFPGRFSGRQFSNSRSEMNVSTLELGDSALYLCASSFRDRAGRAPRGSGNEQFFGPGTRLTVL.

CDR3 nucleotides: TGTGCCAGCAGCGTAGTGGACAGAGCCTGGACTGAAGCTTTCTTT. Its protein product is CASSVVDRAWTEAFF. The chain joins TRBV9 to TRBJ1-1; D might be TRBD1 (6 bases). The V end lost 0 bases, the J end lost 5 bases, and 14 bases lay between the germline ends. The germline gives CDR1 SGDLS, CDR2 YYNGEE. CDR3 length equals 15 residues.

This rearrangement joins TRBV6-7 to TRBJ2-5; D may correspond to TRBD1 or TRBD2 (7 bases each). TRBV6-7 is an open reading frame whose function is uncertain. There are 19 residues in the CDR3. Trimming stripped 2 bases from V and 4 bases from J, with 26 bases between. The CDR3 reads CASSYARGGREDGPETQYF. CDR3 bases: TGTGCCAGCAGTTACGCCAGGGGGGGGAGGGAGGACGGTCCAGAGACCCAGTACTTC.

This clone appeared a single time. The chain links TRBV7-9 to TRBJ2-2, with 14 bases aligning to TRBD2. The J segment lost 5 bases and the V segment lost 5 bases, leaving 4 bases of the junction unmatched. This CDR3 contains 16 residues. Germline CDR1 SEHNR, CDR2 FQNEAQ (reference sequence). CDR3 sequence: CASSLTSGRATGELFF. CDR3 DNA: TGTGCCAGCAGCCTGACTAGCGGGAGGGCGACCGGGGAGCTGTTTTTT.

The rearrangement uses TRBV5-8 and TRBJ2-5; D is unclear. Between the trimmed V and J ends, which lost 1 base and 5 bases, there was a span of 15 bases. Germline assignment: CDR1 SGHTS and CDR2 YDEGEE. This CDR3 comprises 15 residues. As DNA, the CDR3 is TGTGCCAGCAGCTTGTATGTGCAGGTCTCCGAGACCCAGTACTTC. This encodes CASSLYVQVSETQYF.

On this clone itself: In the same sample, other DNA sequences code for this CDR3. The CDR3 is CASSLGYEQYF. The DNA for the CDR3 is TGTGCCAGCAGTTTAGGTTACGAGCAGTACTTC. The chain combines TRBV27 with TRBJ2-7; D gene uncertain. The V end was cut by 2 bases, the J end by 4 bases, with 3 bases between. The CDR3 contains 11 residues. Per the germline V gene, CDR1 is MNHEY and CDR2 is SMNVEV (reference sequence).